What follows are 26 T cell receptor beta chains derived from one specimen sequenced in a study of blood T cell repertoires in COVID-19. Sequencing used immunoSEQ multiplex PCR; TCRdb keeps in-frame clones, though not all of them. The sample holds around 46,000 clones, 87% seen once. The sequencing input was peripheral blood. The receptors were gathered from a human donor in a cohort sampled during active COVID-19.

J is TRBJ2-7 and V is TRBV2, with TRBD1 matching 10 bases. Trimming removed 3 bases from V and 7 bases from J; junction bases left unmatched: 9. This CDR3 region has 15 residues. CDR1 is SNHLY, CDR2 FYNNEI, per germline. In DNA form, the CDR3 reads TGTGCCAGCAGTGAGCAGGGGACAGGGGTTGATGAGCAGTACTTC. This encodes CASSEQGTGVDEQYF. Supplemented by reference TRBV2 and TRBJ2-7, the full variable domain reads EPEVTQTPSHQVTQMGQEVILRCVPISNHLYFYWYRQILGQKVEFLVSFYNNEISEKSEIFDDQFSVERPDGSNFTLKIRSTKLEDSAMYFCASSEQGTGVDEQYFGPGTRLTVT.

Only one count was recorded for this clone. The chain's CDR3 is CASRTGQGREKLFF. The CDR3, as DNA: TGTGCCAGCAGAACCGGACAGGGACGGGAAAAACTGTTTTTT. This chain uses TRBV6-5 with TRBJ1-4, with TRBD1 matching over 8 bases. Germline CDR1 and CDR2: MNHEY and SVGAGI. V lost 6 bases, J lost 8 bases, and 8 bases stayed unmatched. The CDR3 has 14 residues.

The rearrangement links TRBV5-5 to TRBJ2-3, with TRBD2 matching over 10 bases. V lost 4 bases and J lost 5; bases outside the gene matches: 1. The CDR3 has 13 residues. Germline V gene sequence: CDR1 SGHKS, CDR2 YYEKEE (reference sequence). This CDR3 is CASSRTSGDTQYF. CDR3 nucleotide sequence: TGTGCCAGCAGCCGGACTAGCGGAGATACGCAGTATTTT.

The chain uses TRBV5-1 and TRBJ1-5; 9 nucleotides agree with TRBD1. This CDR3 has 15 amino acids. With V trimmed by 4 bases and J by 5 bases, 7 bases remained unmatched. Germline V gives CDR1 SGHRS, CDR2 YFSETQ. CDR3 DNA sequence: TGCGCCAGCAGCCCCGGACAGGGGTCTCATCAGCCCCAGCATTTT. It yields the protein CASSPGQGSHQPQHF.

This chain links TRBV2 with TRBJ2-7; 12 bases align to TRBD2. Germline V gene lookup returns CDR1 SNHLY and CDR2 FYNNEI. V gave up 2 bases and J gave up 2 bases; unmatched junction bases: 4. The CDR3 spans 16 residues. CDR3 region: CASSEKGLAGPYEQYF. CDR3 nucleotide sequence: TGTGCCAGCAGTGAAAAGGGACTAGCGGGCCCCTACGAGCAGTACTTC.

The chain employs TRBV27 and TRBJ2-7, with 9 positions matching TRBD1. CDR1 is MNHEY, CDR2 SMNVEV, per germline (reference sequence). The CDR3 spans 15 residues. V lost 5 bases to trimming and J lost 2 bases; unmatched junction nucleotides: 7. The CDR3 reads CASSTSGQGTYEQYF. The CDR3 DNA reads TGTGCCAGCAGTACCTCGGGACAGGGAACCTACGAGCAGTACTTC.

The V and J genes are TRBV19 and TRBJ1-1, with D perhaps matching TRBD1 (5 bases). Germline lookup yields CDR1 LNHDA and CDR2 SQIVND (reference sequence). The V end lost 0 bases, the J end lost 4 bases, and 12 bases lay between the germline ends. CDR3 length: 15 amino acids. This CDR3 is CASSIDDGGVTEAFF. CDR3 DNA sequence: TGTGCCAGTAGTATAGATGACGGGGGAGTCACTGAAGCTTTCTTT. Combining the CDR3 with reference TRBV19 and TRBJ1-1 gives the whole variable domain DGGITQSPKYLFRKEGQNVTLSCEQNLNHDAMYWYRQDPGQGLRLIYYSQIVNDFQKGDIAEGYSVSREKKESFPLTVTSAQKNPTAFYLCASSIDDGGVTEAFFGQGTRLTVV.

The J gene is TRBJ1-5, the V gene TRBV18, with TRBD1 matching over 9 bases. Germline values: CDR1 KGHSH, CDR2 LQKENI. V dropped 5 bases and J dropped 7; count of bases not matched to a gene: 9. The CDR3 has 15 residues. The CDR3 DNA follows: TGTGCCAGCTCAGTCGACAGGGGGACTTACCAGCCCCAGCATTTT. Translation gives CASSVDRGTYQPQHF.

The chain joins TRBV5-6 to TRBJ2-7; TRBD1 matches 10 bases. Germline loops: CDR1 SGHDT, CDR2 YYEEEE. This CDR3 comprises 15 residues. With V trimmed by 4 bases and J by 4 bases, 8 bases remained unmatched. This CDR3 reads CASSHRDRGFYEQYF. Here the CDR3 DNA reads TGTGCCAGCAGCCACAGGGACAGGGGATTTTACGAGCAGTACTTC.

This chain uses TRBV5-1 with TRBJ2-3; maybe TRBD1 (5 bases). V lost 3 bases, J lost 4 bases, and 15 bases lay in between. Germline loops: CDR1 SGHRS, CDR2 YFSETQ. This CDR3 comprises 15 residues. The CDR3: CASSSVDSVADTQYF. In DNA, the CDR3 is TGCGCCAGCAGCTCAGTTGACAGTGTGGCAGATACGCAGTATTTT.

The CDR3 spells CASSQRGLAGGPGTDTQYF. The CDR3 region has the DNA TGTGCCAGCAGCCAGAGAGGACTAGCGGGGGGGCCAGGCACAGATACGCAGTATTTT. The J gene is TRBJ2-3, the V gene TRBV7-9; 15 bases line up with TRBD2. CDR1 and CDR2 (germline): SEHNR, FQNEAQ (reference sequence). The CDR3 spans 19 residues. V lost 5 bases and J lost 1; bases outside the gene matches: 10.

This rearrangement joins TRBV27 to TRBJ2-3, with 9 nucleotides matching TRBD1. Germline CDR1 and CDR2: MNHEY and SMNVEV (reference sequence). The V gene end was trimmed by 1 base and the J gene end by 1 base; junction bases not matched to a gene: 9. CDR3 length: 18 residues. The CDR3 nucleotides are TGTGCCAGCAGTTTATACTCTGTACGGGACAGGGGCACAGATACGCAGTATTTT. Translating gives CASSLYSVRDRGTDTQYF.

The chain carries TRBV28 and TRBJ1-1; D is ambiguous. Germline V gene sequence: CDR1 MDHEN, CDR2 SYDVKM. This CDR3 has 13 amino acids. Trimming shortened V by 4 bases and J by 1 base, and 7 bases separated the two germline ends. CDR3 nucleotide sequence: TGTGCCAGCAGTTGGGGAGAGAACACTGAAGCTTTCTTT. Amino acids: CASSWGENTEAFF.

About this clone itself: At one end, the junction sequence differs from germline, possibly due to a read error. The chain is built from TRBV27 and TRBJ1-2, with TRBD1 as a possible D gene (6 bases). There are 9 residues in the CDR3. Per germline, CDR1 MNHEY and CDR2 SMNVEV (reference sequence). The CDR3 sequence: CASSLNRAF. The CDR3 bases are TGTGCCAGCAGTTTAAACAGGGCCTTC.

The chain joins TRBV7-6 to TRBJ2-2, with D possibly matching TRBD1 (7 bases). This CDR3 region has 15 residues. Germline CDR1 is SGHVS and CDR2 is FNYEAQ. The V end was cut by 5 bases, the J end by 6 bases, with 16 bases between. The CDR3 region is CASSPNRGTAGELFF. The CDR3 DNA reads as TGTGCCAGCAGCCCCAACCGGGGGACAGCCGGGGAGCTGTTTTTT.

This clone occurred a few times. The CDR3 sequence: CASSPYMTGNSPLHF. CDR3 nucleotide sequence: TGTGCCAGCAGTCCCTATATGACAGGGAATTCACCCCTCCACTTT. The rearrangement uses TRBV27 and TRBJ1-6, with TRBD1 matching 7 bases. This CDR3 has 15 residues. With V trimmed by 5 bases and J by 7 bases, 8 bases remained unmatched. CDR1 and CDR2 (germline): MNHEY, SMNVEV (reference sequence).

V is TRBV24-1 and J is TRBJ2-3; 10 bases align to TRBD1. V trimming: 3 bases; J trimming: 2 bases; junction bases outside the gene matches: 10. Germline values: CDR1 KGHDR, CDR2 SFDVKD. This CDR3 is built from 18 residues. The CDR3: CATSDPGPDRGNTDTQYF. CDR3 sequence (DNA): TGTGCCACCAGTGATCCGGGCCCGGACAGGGGGAACACAGATACGCAGTATTTT.

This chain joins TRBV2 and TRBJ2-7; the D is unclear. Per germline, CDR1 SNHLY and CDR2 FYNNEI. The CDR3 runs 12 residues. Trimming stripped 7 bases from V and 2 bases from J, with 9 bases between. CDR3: CASKATTYEQYF. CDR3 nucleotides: TGTGCCAGCAAAGCCACGACCTACGAGCAGTACTTC.

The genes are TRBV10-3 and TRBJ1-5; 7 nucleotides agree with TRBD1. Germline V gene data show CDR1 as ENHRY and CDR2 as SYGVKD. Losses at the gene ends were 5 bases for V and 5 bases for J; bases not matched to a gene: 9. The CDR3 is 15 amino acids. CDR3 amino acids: CAISRGDSFYQPQHF. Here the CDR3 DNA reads TGTGCCATCAGTAGGGGGGACAGCTTTTATCAGCCCCAGCATTTT.

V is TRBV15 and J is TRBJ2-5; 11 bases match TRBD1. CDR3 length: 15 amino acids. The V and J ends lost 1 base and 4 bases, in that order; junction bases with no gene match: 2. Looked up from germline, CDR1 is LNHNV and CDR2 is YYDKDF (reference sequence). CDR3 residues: CATSRGTGGAETQYF. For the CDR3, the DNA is TGTGCCACCAGCAGAGGGACAGGGGGCGCAGAGACCCAGTACTTC.

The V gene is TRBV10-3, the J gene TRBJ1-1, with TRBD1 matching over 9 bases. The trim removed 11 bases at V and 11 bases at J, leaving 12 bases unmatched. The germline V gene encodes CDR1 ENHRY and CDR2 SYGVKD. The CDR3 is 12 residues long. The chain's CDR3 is CASNRQGGFAFF. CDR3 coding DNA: TGTGCCTCTAACAGACAGGGGGGATTTGCTTTCTTT.

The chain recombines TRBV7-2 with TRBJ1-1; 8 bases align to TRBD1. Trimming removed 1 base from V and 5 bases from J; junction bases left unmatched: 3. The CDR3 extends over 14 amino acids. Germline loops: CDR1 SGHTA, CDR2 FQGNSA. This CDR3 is CASSLDRGVTEAFF. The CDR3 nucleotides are TGTGCCAGCAGCTTAGACAGGGGGGTTACTGAAGCTTTCTTT.

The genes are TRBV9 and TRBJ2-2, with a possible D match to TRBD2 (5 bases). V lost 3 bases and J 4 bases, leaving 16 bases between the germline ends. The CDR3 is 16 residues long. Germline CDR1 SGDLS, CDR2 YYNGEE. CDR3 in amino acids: CASSGDGGGPTGELFF. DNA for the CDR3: TGTGCCAGCAGCGGCGATGGTGGAGGTCCCACCGGGGAGCTGTTTTTT.

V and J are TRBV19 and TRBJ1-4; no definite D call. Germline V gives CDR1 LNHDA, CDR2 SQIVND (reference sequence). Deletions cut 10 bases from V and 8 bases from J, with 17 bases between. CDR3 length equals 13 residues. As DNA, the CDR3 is TGTGCCACCAAAGGGAGGAAAGAAGAAAAACTGTTTTTT. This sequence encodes CATKGRKEEKLFF.

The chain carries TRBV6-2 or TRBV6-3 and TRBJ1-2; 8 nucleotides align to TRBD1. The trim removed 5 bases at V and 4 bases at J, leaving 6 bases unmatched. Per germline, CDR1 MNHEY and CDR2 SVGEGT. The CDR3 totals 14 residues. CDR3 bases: TGTGCCAGCAGTGAGGACAGGGCTTCCTATGGCTACACCTTC. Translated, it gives CASSEDRASYGYTF.

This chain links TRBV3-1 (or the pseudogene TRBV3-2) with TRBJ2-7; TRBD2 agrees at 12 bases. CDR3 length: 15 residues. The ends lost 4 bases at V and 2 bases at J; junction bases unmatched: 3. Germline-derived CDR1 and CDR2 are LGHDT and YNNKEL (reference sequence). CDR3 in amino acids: CASSPRTSGTYEQYF. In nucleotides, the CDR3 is TGTGCCAGCAGCCCAAGGACTAGCGGGACCTACGAGCAGTACTTC.